Listed below are T cell receptor beta chains from one sample, sequenced in a study of STAT3 mutations in large granular lymphocyte leukemia. Measured with immunoSEQ multiplex PCR; TCRdb has only the in-frame clones, and not every one. The table has about 3,100 clones, 68% seen once. Material: peripheral blood mononuclear cells. Receptor source: a middle-aged woman with T-cell large granular lymphocyte leukemia. Some clones in this sample may be carry-over from other donors' samples. CDR3s include the opening cysteine and the closing phenylalanine or tryptophan. The D gene is left open where the match is weak. Rows may omit the clone size; those that give it use once, few, many or a size class.

V: TRBV7-2; J: TRBJ1-2; length: 14; D: -; size: -; DNA: TGTGCCAGCAGCTACAGCTCCCGAGACTATGGCTACACCTTC; CDR3: CASSYSSRDYGYTF
V: TRBV19; J: TRBJ1-1; length: 15; D: TRBD1; size: -; DNA: TGTGCCAGTAGTAACCTACAGGGGAACGAGGCTGAAGCTTTCTTT; CDR3: CASSNLQGNEAEAFF
V: TRBV18; J: TRBJ1-5; length: 15; D: -; size: -; DNA: TGTGCCAGCTCACCAGGCGGAAAGAGCAATCAGCCCCAGCATTTT; CDR3: CASSPGGKSNQPQHF
V: TRBV6-4; J: TRBJ1-6; length: 13; D: -; size: -; DNA: TGTGCCAGCAGTGTCTCCTATAATTCACCCCTCCACTTT; CDR3: CASSVSYNSPLHF
V: TRBV25-1; J: TRBJ2-1; length: 12; D: -; size: -; DNA: TGTGCCAGCAGTGAGGGTTGGGGTGAGCAGTTCTTC; CDR3: CASSEGWGEQFF
V: TRBV30; J: TRBJ2-1; length: 16; D: TRBD2; size: -; DNA: TGTGCCTGGAGGTCGCGCGGCGGGAGAGGGAACAATGAGCAGTTCTTC; CDR3: CAWRSRGGRGNNEQFF
V: TRBV27; J: TRBJ1-1; length: 14; D: -; size: -; DNA: TGTGCCAGCAGTTTATTCCCAGGTTCGACTGAAGCTTTCTTT; CDR3: CASSLFPGSTEAFF
V: TRBV18; J: TRBJ2-1; length: 14; D: TRBD2; size: once; DNA: TGTGCCAGCTCACCACCGGCTAGCGGGTATGAGCAGTTCTTC; CDR3: CASSPPASGYEQFF
V: TRBV5-8; J: TRBJ1-5; length: 16; D: -; size: -; DNA: TGTGCCAGCAGACATACAGGGACGGGGCCCAATCAGCCCCAGCATTTT; CDR3: CASRHTGTGPNQPQHF
V: TRBV28; J: TRBJ2-7; length: 16; D: -; size: -; DNA: TGTGCCAGCCATTATTCCGGGTACGGGCCGACCTACGAGCAGTACTTC; CDR3: CASHYSGYGPTYEQYF
V: TRBV7-9; J: TRBJ2-3; length: 16; D: -; size: few; DNA: TGTGCCAGCAGCTTAGAATTAGGGCTAGCGTCAGATACGCAGTATTTT; CDR3: CASSLELGLASDTQYF
V: TRBV5-4; J: TRBJ2-1; length: 16; D: -; size: once; DNA: TGTGCCAGCAGCTTGGGCGGACTTCCCTCCTACAATGAGCAGTTCTTC; CDR3: CASSLGGLPSYNEQFF
V: TRBV29-1; J: TRBJ1-5; length: 15; D: TRBD1; size: -; DNA: TGCAGCGTTCGGGACAGCGTGGGAGGCAATCAGCCCCAGCATTTT; CDR3: CSVRDSVGGNQPQHF
V: TRBV4-1; J: TRBJ2-7; length: 16; D: TRBD1; size: -; DNA: TGCGCCAGCAGCCAAGATGGGGACAGGACCGTCTACGAGCAGTACTTC; CDR3: CASSQDGDRTVYEQYF
V: TRBV27; J: TRBJ1-5; length: 12; D: -; size: -; DNA: TGTGCCAGCAGTCCCCAGGGTCAGCCCCAGCATTTT; CDR3: CASSPQGQPQHF
V: TRBV18; J: TRBJ2-7; length: 18; D: TRBD2; size: -; DNA: TGTGCCAGCTCACCGCGGACTAGCGGGAGTAAGGGCTGGGACGAGCAGTACTTC; CDR3: CASSPRTSGSKGWDEQYF
V: TRBV7-2; J: TRBJ1-2; length: 14; D: -; size: -; DNA: TGTGCCAGCAGCCTAGCCGGGCGCTTCTATGGCTACACCTTC; CDR3: CASSLAGRFYGYTF
V: TRBV9; J: TRBJ2-5; length: 13; D: -; size: -; DNA: TGTGCCAGCAGCGTACGGGGTGCGGAGACCCAGTACTTC; CDR3: CASSVRGAETQYF
V: TRBV5-4; J: TRBJ1-2; length: 15; D: -; size: -; DNA: TGTGCCAGCAGCCTGATGGGGGCCGAGAACTATGGCTACACCTTC; CDR3: CASSLMGAENYGYTF
V: TRBV12-5; J: TRBJ1-3; length: 15; D: TRBD1; size: -; DNA: TGTGCTAGTGGTTTTGGACAGGGGGCAGGAAACACCATATATTTT; CDR3: CASGFGQGAGNTIYF
V: TRBV2; J: TRBJ1-2; length: 14; D: TRBD1; size: few; DNA: TGTGCCAGCAGTGGCACAGGGGGCGAAGATGGCTACACCTTC; CDR3: CASSGTGGEDGYTF
V: TRBV7-9; J: TRBJ2-7; length: 14; D: -; size: -; DNA: TGTGCCAGCAGCTTAACCGGGGTAGGTCCCGAGCAGTACTTC; CDR3: CASSLTGVGPEQYF
V: TRBV4-3; J: TRBJ2-7; length: 16; D: TRBD1; size: few; DNA: TGCGCCAGCAGCCAGGCAGCCGGACAGGGGACCTACGAGCAGTACTTC; CDR3: CASSQAAGQGTYEQYF
V: TRBV6-4; J: TRBJ2-2; length: 12; D: -; size: -; DNA: TGTGCCAGCAGTGAGTCGGGCGGGGAGCTGTTTTTT; CDR3: CASSESGGELFF
V: TRBV30; J: TRBJ2-7; length: 13; D: -; size: -; DNA: TGTGCCTGGAGTGGAGGGAGTGGGTACGAGCAGTACTTC; CDR3: CAWSGGSGYEQYF
V: TRBV5-1; J: TRBJ2-1; length: 11; D: -; size: few; DNA: TGCGCCAGCAGCTTTAACAATGAGCAGTTCTTC; CDR3: CASSFNNEQFF
V: TRBV4-3; J: TRBJ1-4; length: 14; D: -; size: few; DNA: TGCGCCAGCAGCCAGCAGGGGCGGAGTGAAAAACTGTTTTTT; CDR3: CASSQQGRSEKLFF